Listed here are 12 T cell receptor beta chains from one sample, sequenced in a study of blood T cells in healthy people across ages. For the second PCR, which ran for about 6 to 11 cycles, a sample-barcoded 5' primer and a J-beta primer mix were used. TCRdb used MiXCR to reprocess the 5' RACE reads, holding one entry per CDR3 protein. The table includes 900,000 to 950,000 distinct CDR3 sequences, 25% to 30% detected once. These data were also reused for a study on T cells of mothers and their children.

The specimen sequenced was blood. The origin of the receptors is a woman between 40 and 55 years old in good health.

CDR3: CSAPGGRGNYGYTF. DNA for the CDR3: TGCAGCGCCCCGGGGGGCAGGGGCAACTATGGCTACACCTTC. The gene calls are TRBV29-1 and TRBJ1-2, with a possible D match to TRBD1 (6 bases). V dropped 7 bases and J dropped 2 bases, with 17 bases sitting between them. Germline V gene lookup returns CDR1 SQVTM and CDR2 ANQGSEA. CDR3 length: 14 residues.

The rearrangement links TRBV12-3 or TRBV12-4 to TRBJ1-1, with 7 bases that match TRBD1. This CDR3 has 12 residues. Trimming removed 6 bases from V and 10 bases from J; junction bases left unmatched: 8. CDR3 region: CASRERTGRAFF. CDR3 nucleotide sequence: TGTGCCAGCAGGGAACGGACAGGTAGAGCTTTCTTT.

This clonotype was observed at least ten times. CDR3 amino acids: CSARAGTSGVYEQYF. Here the CDR3 DNA reads TGCAGTGCTAGAGCCGGGACTAGCGGGGTTTACGAGCAGTACTTC. The V and J genes are TRBV20-1 and TRBJ2-7; TRBD2 matches at 13 bases. With 1 base clipped from V and 4 bases from J, the junction kept 4 bases outside the gene matches. The CDR3 has 15 residues. The V gene's germline CDR1 is DFQATT and CDR2 SNEGSKA (reference sequence).

In its sample, this clonotype was seen a few times. This CDR3 reads CASSSRHRGTYHGYTF. CDR3 DNA: TGTGCCAGCAGCTCGAGACACAGGGGGACCTACCATGGCTACACCTTC. The V gene is TRBV7-2, the J gene TRBJ1-2, with TRBD1 matching over 8 bases. V was pared by 4 bases and J by 6 bases, with 13 bases of the junction left unmatched. The CDR3 consists of 16 residues. Germline CDR1 SGHTA, CDR2 FQGNSA.

Points on this clonotype: The junction does not match germline at one end; this may be a read error. The chain joins TRBV5-5 to TRBJ2-1, with D maybe TRBD1 (5 bases). The CDR3 sequence is 13 residues long. Germline V gene sequence: CDR1 SGHKS, CDR2 YYEKEE (reference sequence). CDR3 residues: CAGSLGRANEQFF. The DNA for the CDR3 is TGTGCCGGCAGCTTGGGCAGGGCCAATGAGCAGTTCTTC.

Only a few counts were recorded for this clonotype. The J gene is TRBJ2-7, the V gene TRBV20-1; tentative D call: TRBD2 (8 bases). From germline, CDR1 is DFQATT and CDR2 SNEGSKA (reference sequence). V lost 3 bases, J lost 3 bases, and 24 bases lay in between. The CDR3 covers 17 residues. This CDR3 reads CSARGDSNRRGGYEQYF. DNA for the CDR3: TGCAGTGCTAGGGGGGACAGTAACCGACGGGGGGGCTACGAGCAGTACTTC.

Points on this clonotype: A much larger clonotype is one base distant, so this may be a read error. The V gene is TRBV20-1, the J gene TRBJ2-7; D is uncertain. Germline assignment: CDR1 DFQATT and CDR2 SNEGSKA (reference sequence). The CDR3 sequence is 11 residues long. The CDR3 bases are TGCAGTGCTAGAGAACAGCACGAGCTGTACTTC. Its translation is CSAREQHELYF.

The chain has TRBV3-1 and TRBJ1-2, with 9 bases aligning to TRBD1. This CDR3 contains 17 residues. Germline V lookup: CDR1 LGHDT, CDR2 YNNKEL (reference sequence). V lost 4 bases, J lost 3 bases, and 12 bases stayed unmatched. The CDR3, as DNA: TGTGCCAGCAGCCCCTACAGGGGGCGCGTTTCGGACTATGGCTACACCTTC. Protein: CASSPYRGRVSDYGYTF.

This clonotype was detected many times. V usage is TRBV13 and J usage is TRBJ2-7; D remains unclear. The length of the CDR3 is 15 residues. V gave up 4 bases and J gave up 5 bases, with 18 bases separating them. CDR1 and CDR2 (germline): PRHDT, FYEKMQ (reference sequence). The CDR3 DNA is TGTGCCAGCAGCTCCATACGGGCGGCAGAAAACGAGCAGTACTTC. Its protein is CASSSIRAAENEQYF.

In its sample, this clonotype was seen a few times. This chain links TRBV14 with TRBJ2-3; the match to TRBD2 covers 7 bases. J was trimmed by 2 bases and V by 4 bases; bases with no gene match: 9. CDR1 SGHDN and CDR2 FVKESK come from the germline V gene. This CDR3 contains 16 residues. CDR3 sequence: CASSRIGTTYTDTQYF. CDR3 nucleotides: TGTGCCAGCAGCCGGATCGGGACTACGTACACAGATACGCAGTATTTT.

The CDR3 region has the DNA TGTGCCATCAGCGGATTGGGGACAGGAAGAGAAAAACTGTTTTTT. It specifies CAISGLGTGREKLFF. The chain carries TRBV10-3 and TRBJ1-4; 8 bases are shared with TRBD1. Per germline, CDR1 ENHRY and CDR2 SYGVKD. There are 15 residues in the CDR3. After removal of 6 bases from V and 8 bases from J, the junction contained 11 bases not matched to a gene.

This chain joins TRBV11-3 and TRBJ2-1; 8 bases map to TRBD2. The CDR3 length is 15 residues. Germline CDR1 is SGHNT and CDR2 is YENEEA. V lost 5 bases to trimming and J lost 7 bases; unmatched junction nucleotides: 10. CDR3 bases: TGTGCCAGCAGCCCCCTCGGAGCGGGGGTTAATGAGCAGTTCTTC. Encoded protein: CASSPLGAGVNEQFF. The full variable domain, with the rest looked up from reference TRBV11-3 and TRBJ2-1, is EAGVVQSPRYKIIEKKQPVAFWCNPISGHNTLYWYLQNLGQGPELLIRYENEEAVDDSQLPKDRFSAERLKGVDSTLKIQPAELGDSAVYLCASSPLGAGVNEQFFGPGTRLTVL.